The clone carrying this T cell receptor (beta chain) was observed a few times. No antigen is known for it. The PCR contained 60 Vbeta and 13 Jbeta primers. Repertoires were generated with immunoSEQ multiplex PCR, while TCRdb's copy carries only in-frame clones and drops some. This table holds roughly 130,000 clones, 73% found once. The sample originates from a study of cytomegalovirus exposure and HLA in healthy donors. General study findings and limits: The likely origin of a cluster of highly shared sequence variants was a sequencing artifact. Most TCR beta V segments were productive about 87% or about 30% of the time in an earlier analysis. The authors later found most CMV-associated TCR beta chains appeared HLA-restricted.

V was pared by 4 bases and J by 1 base, with 17 bases between. Germline assignment: CDR1 SGHTS and CDR2 YDEGEE. The CDR3 runs to 17 residues. This receptor was identified in a woman aged 40 to 55 in good health and CMV-seropositive. This rearrangement joins TRBV5-8 to TRBJ1-4; D may be TRBD1 (5 bases). The sample comprised PBMCs. In nucleotides, the CDR3 is TGTGCCAGCAGCCCAGGACACGGCTCAGAAACTAATGAAAAACTGTTTTTT. Amino acid sequence: CASSPGHGSETNEKLFF.